What follows describes a single T cell receptor beta chain. The sample comes from a study of blood T cell repertoires in COVID-19. Germline V gives CDR1 SNHLY, CDR2 FYNNEI. The V end lost 4 bases, the J end lost 0 bases, and 7 bases lay between the germline ends. The CDR3 runs 13 residues. Profiling relied on immunoSEQ multiplex PCR, and the TCRdb table lists in-frame clones only, not all of them. The repertoire includes approximately 250,000 clones, about 79% of them detected once, and under 1.5% sits in the top ten. The clonotype originates from a woman between 35 and 50 years old who had recovered from COVID-19. Sequencing input: peripheral blood. The V call is TRBV2, the J call TRBJ2-7; D might be TRBD1 (5 bases). CDR3 amino acids: CASSVQGSYEQYF. As DNA, the CDR3 is TGTGCCAGCAGTGTCCAGGGCTCCTACGAGCAGTACTTC.